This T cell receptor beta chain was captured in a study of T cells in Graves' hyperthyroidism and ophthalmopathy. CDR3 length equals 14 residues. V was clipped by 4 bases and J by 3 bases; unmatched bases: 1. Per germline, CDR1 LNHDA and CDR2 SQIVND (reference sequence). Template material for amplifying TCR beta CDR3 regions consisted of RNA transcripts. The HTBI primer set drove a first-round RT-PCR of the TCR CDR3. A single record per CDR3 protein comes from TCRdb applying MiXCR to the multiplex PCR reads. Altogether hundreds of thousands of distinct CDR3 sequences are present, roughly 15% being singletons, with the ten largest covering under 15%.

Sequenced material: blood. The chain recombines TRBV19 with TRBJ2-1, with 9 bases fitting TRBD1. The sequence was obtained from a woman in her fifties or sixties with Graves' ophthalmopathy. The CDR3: CASSKTGGYNEQFF. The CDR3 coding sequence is TGTGCCAGTAGTAAGACAGGGGGCTACAATGAGCAGTTCTTC.